The rows below give T cell receptor beta chains drawn from one sample of a study of blood T cell repertoires in COVID-19. Clones were read by immunoSEQ multiplex PCR, and TCRdb kept only the in-frame ones, dropping some. This repertoire shows a few hundred thousand clones, roughly 80% found once; its top ten account for about 5%. Sequencing used peripheral blood. All receptors derive from a man aged 55 to 70 who had recovered from COVID-19. CDR3s include the opening cysteine and the closing phenylalanine or tryptophan. Fields, in order: J gene, CDR3 length, D gene, V gene, clone size, CDR3 protein, CDR3 DNA. The D gene is left open where the match is weak. Some rows have no size entry. The others give once, few or many, or a class for an expanded clone.

j_call: TRBJ1-2
cdr3_length: 14
d_call: TRBD1
v_call: TRBV15
clone_size: once
cdr3_aa: CATSRGGTGGWYTF
cdr3_nt: TGTGCCACCAGCAGAGGGGGGACAGGGGGCTGGTACACCTTC

j_call: TRBJ1-4
cdr3_length: 16
d_call: TRBD1
v_call: TRBV15
clone_size: -
cdr3_aa: CATSREGAGGKEKLFF
cdr3_nt: TGTGCCACCAGCAGAGAAGGGGCAGGGGGCAAAGAAAAACTGTTTTTT

j_call: TRBJ1-4
cdr3_length: 15
d_call: TRBD1
v_call: TRBV5-4
clone_size: -
cdr3_aa: CASSSGTGPNEKLFF
cdr3_nt: TGTGCCAGCAGCTCCGGGACAGGGCCTAATGAAAAACTGTTTTTT

j_call: TRBJ2-1
cdr3_length: 14
d_call: -
v_call: TRBV3-1/TRBV3-2
clone_size: -
cdr3_aa: CASSQAGQFGEQFF
cdr3_nt: TGTGCCAGCAGCCAAGCTGGACAGTTTGGTGAGCAGTTCTTC

j_call: TRBJ2-7
cdr3_length: 14
d_call: TRBD2
v_call: TRBV30
clone_size: -
cdr3_aa: CAYKLAGGSYEQYF
cdr3_nt: TGTGCCTACAAGCTAGCGGGAGGATCCTACGAGCAGTACTTC

j_call: TRBJ1-1
cdr3_length: 12
d_call: -
v_call: TRBV3-1/TRBV3-2
clone_size: -
cdr3_aa: CASSQDRGLAFF
cdr3_nt: TGTGCCAGCAGCCAAGACCGGGGTTTAGCTTTCTTT

j_call: TRBJ1-1
cdr3_length: 15
d_call: -
v_call: TRBV5-1
clone_size: -
cdr3_aa: CASSLRTAEHGEAFF
cdr3_nt: TGCGCCAGCAGCCTCCGGACAGCCGAACATGGTGAAGCTTTCTTT

j_call: TRBJ2-2
cdr3_length: 14
d_call: -
v_call: TRBV6-5
clone_size: once
cdr3_aa: CASSTTRGTGELFF
cdr3_nt: TGTGCCAGCAGTACTACCAGGGGCACCGGGGAGCTGTTTTTT

j_call: TRBJ1-2
cdr3_length: 11
d_call: -
v_call: TRBV25-1
clone_size: -
cdr3_aa: CASSASGTKTF
cdr3_nt: TGTGCCAGCAGCGCCTCCGGGACAAAGACCTTC

j_call: TRBJ2-1
cdr3_length: 15
d_call: -
v_call: TRBV6-5
clone_size: -
cdr3_aa: CASTIRDTYYNEQFF
cdr3_nt: TGTGCCAGCACCATCCGGGACACCTACTACAATGAGCAGTTCTTC

j_call: TRBJ2-7
cdr3_length: 15
d_call: TRBD2
v_call: TRBV7-2
clone_size: -
cdr3_aa: CASSPRTSGVHGQYF
cdr3_nt: TGTGCCAGCAGCCCGCGGACTAGCGGGGTCCATGGGCAGTACTTC

j_call: TRBJ2-6
cdr3_length: 17
d_call: TRBD1
v_call: TRBV5-4
clone_size: -
cdr3_aa: CASSPDRGDSGANVLTF
cdr3_nt: TGTGCCAGCAGCCCGGACAGGGGTGACTCTGGGGCCAACGTCCTGACTTTC

j_call: TRBJ1-4
cdr3_length: 14
d_call: -
v_call: TRBV15
clone_size: -
cdr3_aa: CATSRPEVGEKLFF
cdr3_nt: TGTGCCACCAGCAGACCGGAGGTCGGGGAAAAACTGTTTTTT

j_call: TRBJ1-6
cdr3_length: 14
d_call: -
v_call: TRBV27
clone_size: -
cdr3_aa: CASKPQGAHSPLHF
cdr3_nt: TGTGCCAGCAAACCCCAGGGTGCTCATTCACCCCTCCACTTT

j_call: TRBJ2-1
cdr3_length: 13
d_call: -
v_call: TRBV29-1
clone_size: -
cdr3_aa: CSVERTSGDEQFF
cdr3_nt: TGCAGCGTTGAGCGGACCAGCGGCGATGAGCAGTTCTTC

j_call: TRBJ2-1
cdr3_length: 15
d_call: TRBD2
v_call: TRBV7-8
clone_size: -
cdr3_aa: CASSLVGGGYNEQFF
cdr3_nt: TGTGCCAGCAGCTTAGTTGGGGGGGGTTACAATGAGCAGTTCTTC

j_call: TRBJ2-1
cdr3_length: 15
d_call: TRBD1
v_call: TRBV6-5
clone_size: once
cdr3_aa: CASRDQTGVVNEQFF
cdr3_nt: TGTGCCAGCAGAGATCAGACAGGGGTGGTCAATGAGCAGTTCTTC

j_call: TRBJ2-3
cdr3_length: 14
d_call: -
v_call: TRBV6-5
clone_size: -
cdr3_aa: CASSVDFATMTQYF
cdr3_nt: TGTGCCAGCAGCGTGGACTTTGCGACTATGACGCAGTATTTT

j_call: TRBJ1-1
cdr3_length: 14
d_call: -
v_call: TRBV27
clone_size: -
cdr3_aa: CASSLRVTDTEAFF
cdr3_nt: TGTGCCAGCAGTTTACGGGTAACGGACACTGAAGCTTTCTTT

j_call: TRBJ2-7
cdr3_length: 16
d_call: TRBD2
v_call: TRBV28
clone_size: -
cdr3_aa: CASSLSAAGGPYEQYF
cdr3_nt: TGTGCCAGCAGTTTATCGGCGGCGGGGGGGCCCTACGAGCAGTACTTC

j_call: TRBJ1-2
cdr3_length: 12
d_call: -
v_call: TRBV6-6
clone_size: -
cdr3_aa: CASRDTGSGYTF
cdr3_nt: TGTGCCAGCAGGGATACAGGGTCCGGCTACACCTTC

j_call: TRBJ1-6
cdr3_length: 13
d_call: TRBD1
v_call: TRBV7-9
clone_size: -
cdr3_aa: CASSRGGMEPLHF
cdr3_nt: TGTGCCAGCAGCCGAGGGGGCATGGAACCCCTCCACTTT

j_call: TRBJ1-1
cdr3_length: 15
d_call: -
v_call: TRBV7-3
clone_size: -
cdr3_aa: CASSFLTGVGTETFF
cdr3_nt: TGTGCCAGCAGCTTTTTGACAGGCGTCGGCACTGAAACTTTCTTT

j_call: TRBJ1-5
cdr3_length: 14
d_call: -
v_call: TRBV6-5
clone_size: once
cdr3_aa: CASSLSAGVQPQHF
cdr3_nt: TGTGCCAGCAGCTTATCGGCAGGGGTGCAGCCCCAGCATTTT

j_call: TRBJ1-2
cdr3_length: 14
d_call: TRBD1
v_call: TRBV5-6
clone_size: -
cdr3_aa: CASRKTGRAYGYTF
cdr3_nt: TGTGCCAGCAGAAAGACAGGGCGGGCATATGGCTACACCTTC

j_call: TRBJ2-1
cdr3_length: 16
d_call: -
v_call: TRBV6-6
clone_size: -
cdr3_aa: CASRPQQGGSYNEQFF
cdr3_nt: TGTGCCAGCAGACCCCAACAGGGTGGGTCCTACAATGAGCAGTTCTTC

j_call: TRBJ2-3
cdr3_length: 14
d_call: -
v_call: TRBV7-9
clone_size: -
cdr3_aa: CASSPPTGRDTQYF
cdr3_nt: TGTGCCAGCAGCCCGCCGACAGGGAGGGATACGCAGTATTTT

j_call: TRBJ2-1
cdr3_length: 14
d_call: TRBD2
v_call: TRBV6-5
clone_size: -
cdr3_aa: CASNERGWYNEQFF
cdr3_nt: TGTGCCAGCAACGAGCGGGGGTGGTACAATGAGCAGTTCTTC

j_call: TRBJ1-2
cdr3_length: 13
d_call: -
v_call: TRBV2
clone_size: -
cdr3_aa: CASNKGTNYGYTF
cdr3_nt: TGTGCCAGCAATAAGGGGACTAACTATGGCTACACCTTC